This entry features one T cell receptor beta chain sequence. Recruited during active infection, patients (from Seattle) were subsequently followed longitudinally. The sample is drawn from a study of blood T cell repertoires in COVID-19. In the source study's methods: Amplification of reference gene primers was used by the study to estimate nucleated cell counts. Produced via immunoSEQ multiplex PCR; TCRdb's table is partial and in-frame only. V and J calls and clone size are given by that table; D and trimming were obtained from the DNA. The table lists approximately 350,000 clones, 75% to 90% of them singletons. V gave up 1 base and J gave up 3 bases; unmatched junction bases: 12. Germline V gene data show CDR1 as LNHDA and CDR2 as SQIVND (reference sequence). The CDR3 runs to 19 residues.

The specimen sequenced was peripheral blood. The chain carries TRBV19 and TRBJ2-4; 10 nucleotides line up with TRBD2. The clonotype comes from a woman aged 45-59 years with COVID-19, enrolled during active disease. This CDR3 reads CASSIGSGRARGDKNIQYF. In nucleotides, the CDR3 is TGTGCCAGTAGTATAGGAAGCGGGAGGGCCAGGGGTGACAAAAACATTCAGTACTTC.